This TCR beta chain was sequenced during a study of shared clonotypes between healthy human individuals. As for the study in general: Serving as donors were a couple of women and three men, whose ages spanned 18 to 49.

As regards this clone: Its matching antigen is unknown.

General study findings and limits: The low donor count limited represented genetic and exposure-history diversity.

Authors' processing steps: ImmunoSEQ gave junction-only sequences without quality scores, so filtering differed. The repertoire was sequenced with immunoSEQ multiplex PCR; TCRdb's copy has only in-frame clones and lacks some. The V and J calls and clone size are taken from that table; D and trimming were inferred from the DNA. The table lists about 490,000 clones, 75% to 85% of them singletons, with 10% to 15% in the top ten. Material: PBMCs. The clonotype originates from a woman in her forties in good health. Some clones in this sample may be carry-over from other donors' samples.

The CDR3 loop is CASSMGPNYGYTF. CDR3 nucleotide sequence: TGTGCCAGCAGCATGGGACCGAACTATGGCTACACCTTC. The rearrangement uses TRBV7-3 and TRBJ1-2; TRBD1 might be the D (5 bases). Germline V lookup: CDR1 SGHTA, CDR2 FQGTGA. V gave up 5 bases and J gave up 2 bases, with 9 bases separating them. This CDR3 spans 13 amino acids.